This T cell receptor beta chain was sequenced during a study of T cells in Graves' hyperthyroidism and ophthalmopathy. Study context: At the time of initial diagnosis and before any treatment, peripheral blood was collected. Study-level results: Before onset, ophthalmopathy was predicted by the model a median about six months earlier.

This clonotype was seen repeatedly, ten times or more. The antigen is not known. TCR beta CDR3 region amplification was performed from RNA transcripts. During a first-round RT-PCR of the TCR CDR3, the HTBI primer set was used. Each CDR3 protein gets one entry after TCRdb re-called the multiplex PCR reads with MiXCR. The table records roughly 360,000 distinct CDR3 sequences, roughly 14% of them present only once. The diagnoses drew upon clinical symptoms, serum thyroxine and TRAb, thyroid ultrasound and orbital computed tomography. With V trimmed by 0 bases and J by 6 bases, 9 bases remained unmatched. The CDR3 totals 16 residues. The germline gives CDR1 DFQATT, CDR2 SNEGSKA (reference sequence).

The V call is TRBV20-1, the J call TRBJ2-2; 8 nucleotides agree with TRBD2. The TCR sequence derives from a man aged 25-45 years with Graves' hyperthyroidism that later progressed to Graves' ophthalmopathy. Source material: blood. In DNA, the CDR3 is TGCAGTGCTAGAGATCGTAAGGGACTAGTGTCCGGGGAGCTGTTTTTT. As protein: CSARDRKGLVSGELFF.